This TCR beta chain was identified during a study of shared clonotypes between healthy human individuals. Study details: The study drew on two women and three men aged 18 to 49 as donors. Per donor, CD8 memory used one plate, CD8 naive used two, CD4 memory used three and CD4 naive used three.

The CDR3 length is 16 residues. The V gene's germline CDR1 is SQVTM and CDR2 ANQGSEA. V gave up 0 bases and J gave up 0 bases, with 13 bases separating them. The method was immunoSEQ multiplex PCR; TCRdb's version includes in-frame clones alone and lacks a portion of them. This sample has 700,000 or so clones, with around 72% found just once. Splitting the CD4+ cells yielded a CD45RA+ naive subset and a CD45RA-negative memory subset. The chain couples TRBV29-1 to TRBJ2-3; the D gene is possibly TRBD1 (6 bases). This TCR was recovered from a woman younger than 45 in good health. Sequencing was carried out using memory CD4+ T cells sorted from blood. Subset: CD45RA-negative fraction. The CDR3 sequence is CSVEDLSGQSTDTQYF. Here the CDR3 DNA reads TGCAGCGTTGAAGATCTTAGTGGACAGAGCACAGATACGCAGTATTTT.